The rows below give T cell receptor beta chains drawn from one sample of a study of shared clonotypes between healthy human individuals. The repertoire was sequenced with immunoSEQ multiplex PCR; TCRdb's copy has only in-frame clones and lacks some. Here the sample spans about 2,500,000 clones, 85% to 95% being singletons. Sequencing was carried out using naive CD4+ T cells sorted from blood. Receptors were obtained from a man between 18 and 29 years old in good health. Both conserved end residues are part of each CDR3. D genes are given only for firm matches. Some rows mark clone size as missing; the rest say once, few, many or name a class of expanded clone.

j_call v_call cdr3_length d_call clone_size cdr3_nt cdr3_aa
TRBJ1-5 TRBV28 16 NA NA TGTGCCAGCAGTTTCCCCCGACAGGTTGGCAATCAGCCCCAGCATTTT CASSFPRQVGNQPQHF
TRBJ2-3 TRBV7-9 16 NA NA TGTGCCAGCAGCTTATCGTCCGGGGAACGGGCGGATACGCAGTATTTT CASSLSSGERADTQYF
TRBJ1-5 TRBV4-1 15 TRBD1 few TGCGCCAGCAGCCGGGACAGGACGAGCAATCAGCCCCAGCATTTT CASSRDRTSNQPQHF
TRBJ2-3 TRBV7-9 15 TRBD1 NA TGTGCCAGCAGCACGAACAGGGGGAGGTCAGATACGCAGTATTTT CASSTNRGRSDTQYF
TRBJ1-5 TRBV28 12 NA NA TGTGCCAGCAGTTTGGGTAATCAGCCCCAGCATTTT CASSLGNQPQHF
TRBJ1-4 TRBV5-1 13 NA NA TGCGCCAGCAGACTTGGACAAGATGAAAAACTGTTTTTT CASRLGQDEKLFF
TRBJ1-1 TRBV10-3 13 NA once TGTGCCATCACCGCTCATGAGAACACTGAAGCTTTCTTT CAITAHENTEAFF
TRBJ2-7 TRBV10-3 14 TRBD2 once TGTGCCATCAGTGATATCGCGGGGGGCGGAGAGCAGTACTTC CAISDIAGGGEQYF
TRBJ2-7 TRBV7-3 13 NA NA TGTGCCAGCAGCTTAAACTGGGCCTACGAGCAGTACTTC CASSLNWAYEQYF
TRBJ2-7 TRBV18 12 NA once TGTGCCAGCTCACCGGACAGTGGCGAGCAGTACTTC CASSPDSGEQYF
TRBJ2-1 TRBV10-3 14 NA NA TGTGCCATCAGTGAGTCGCAGGGAAACAATGAGCAGTTCTTC CAISESQGNNEQFF
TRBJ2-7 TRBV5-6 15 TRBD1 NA TGTGCCAGCAGCTCGGGGGACAGGGCTTCCTACGAGCAGTACTTC CASSSGDRASYEQYF
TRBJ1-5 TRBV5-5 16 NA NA TGTGCCAGCAGCCCATTCGCCGGGGTTTCCAATCAGCCCCAGCATTTT CASSPFAGVSNQPQHF
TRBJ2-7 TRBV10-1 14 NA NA TGCGCCAGCAGTGAGGGTCAGTCGGGGGACGAGCAGTACTTC CASSEGQSGDEQYF
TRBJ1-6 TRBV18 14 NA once TGTGCCAGCTCACCACAGGGAGCAGGGGCACCCCTCCACTTT CASSPQGAGAPLHF
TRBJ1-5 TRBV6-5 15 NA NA TGTGCCAGCAGTTACTCAGGTCTTAGCAATCAGCCCCAGCATTTT CASSYSGLSNQPQHF
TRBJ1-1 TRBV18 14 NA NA TGTGCCAGCTCACCAAACAAGGACTACACTGAAGCTTTCTTT CASSPNKDYTEAFF
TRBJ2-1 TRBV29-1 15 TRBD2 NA TGCAGCGTTGAACAAATAGCGGGAGGGCCTAATGAGCAGTTCTTC CSVEQIAGGPNEQFF
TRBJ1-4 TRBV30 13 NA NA TGTGCCTGGAGTATGCAGGTTAATGAAAAACTGTTTTTT CAWSMQVNEKLFF
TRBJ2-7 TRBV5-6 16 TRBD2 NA TGTGCCAGCAGCGGGAGGAGACTAGCGGAGACCTACGAGCAGTACTTC CASSGRRLAETYEQYF
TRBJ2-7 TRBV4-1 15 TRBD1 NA TGCGCCAGCAGCTACCCCGGGACAGCCTCCTACGAGCAGTACTTC CASSYPGTASYEQYF
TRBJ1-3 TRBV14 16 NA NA TGTGCCAGCAGCCAATACCCTCCAGGCCCTGGAAACACCATATATTTT CASSQYPPGPGNTIYF
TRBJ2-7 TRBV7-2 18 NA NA TGTGCCAGCAGCTCCTCGGGACTCAAAGCTACACCTCCCTACGAGCAGTACTTC CASSSSGLKATPPYEQYF
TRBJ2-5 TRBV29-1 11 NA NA TGCAGCGTTATGGTCCAAGAGACCCAGTACTTC CSVMVQETQYF
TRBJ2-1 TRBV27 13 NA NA TGTGCCAGCAGGCAGGGATCCTACAATGAGCAGTTCTTC CASRQGSYNEQFF
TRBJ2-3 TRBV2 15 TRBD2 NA TGTGCCAGCAGGCCCTTTGGCGGGGGATCGGATACGCAGTATTTT CASRPFGGGSDTQYF
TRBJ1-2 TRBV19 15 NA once TGTGCCAGTAGTGTTGCTCGAGTGGCCAACTATGGCTACACCTTC CASSVARVANYGYTF
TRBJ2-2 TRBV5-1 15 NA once TGCGCCAGCAGCTTAGGCGGGACAGTCACCGGGGAGCTGTTTTTT CASSLGGTVTGELFF
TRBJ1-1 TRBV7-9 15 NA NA TGTGCCAGCAGCCAGGGACTCATGATTGGCACTGAAGCTTTCTTT CASSQGLMIGTEAFF
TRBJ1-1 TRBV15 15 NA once TGTGCCACCAGCGTTAGGAGGGAAAGTGGCACTGAAGCTTTCTTT CATSVRRESGTEAFF
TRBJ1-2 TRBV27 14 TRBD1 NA TGTGCCAGCAGCCCGAGGACAGGACAAAATGGCTACACCTTC CASSPRTGQNGYTF
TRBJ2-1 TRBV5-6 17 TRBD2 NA TGTGCCAGCAGGGATAGGACTAGCGGGGCGTCCTACAATGAGCAGTTCTTC CASRDRTSGASYNEQFF
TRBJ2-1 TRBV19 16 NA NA TGTGCCAGTAGTGCACGGGACTTGGAAACCTACAATGAGCAGTTCTTC CASSARDLETYNEQFF
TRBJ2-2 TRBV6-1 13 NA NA TGTGCCAGCAGTGGGCTGAACACCGGGGAGCTGTTTTTT CASSGLNTGELFF
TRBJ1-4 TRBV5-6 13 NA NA TGTGCCAGCAGCTCCCTTGGGGATGAAAAACTGTTTTTT CASSSLGDEKLFF
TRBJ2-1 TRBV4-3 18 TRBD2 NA TGCGCCAGCAGCCAAGATCCCCATCTAGCGGGAGCCTACAATGAGCAGTTCTTC CASSQDPHLAGAYNEQFF
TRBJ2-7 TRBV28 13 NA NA TGTGCCAGCAGGGGTCAGGGACGGTACGAGCAGTACTTC CASRGQGRYEQYF
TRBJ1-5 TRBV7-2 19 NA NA TGTGCCAGCAGCTTCCCCTCGGACAACTTCTTTCGGGGCAATCAGCCCCAGCATTTT CASSFPSDNFFRGNQPQHF
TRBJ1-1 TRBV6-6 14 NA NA TGTGCCAGCCAACAAGGGGGGCAGAACACTGAAGCTTTCTTT CASQQGGQNTEAFF
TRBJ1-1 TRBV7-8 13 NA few TGTGCCAGCAGCTTAGGGGGAGGCACTGAAGCTTTCTTT CASSLGGGTEAFF
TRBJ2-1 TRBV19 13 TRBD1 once TGTGCCACCCGGTTACAGGGGGCGGATGAGCAGTTCTTC CATRLQGADEQFF
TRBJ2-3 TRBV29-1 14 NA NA TGCAGCGTTGAAGGTCCGGGACACACAGATACGCAGTATTTT CSVEGPGHTDTQYF
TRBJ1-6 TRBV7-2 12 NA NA TGTGCCAGCAGCTTCGGTAATTCACCCCTCCACTTT CASSFGNSPLHF
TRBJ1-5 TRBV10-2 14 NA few TGCGCCAGCATCCTTAAAGGGGACAATCAGCCCCAGCATTTT CASILKGDNQPQHF
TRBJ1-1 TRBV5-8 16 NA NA TGTGCCTGCACAAACAGGGAAAGGGGGGGGAACACTGAAGCTTTCTTT CACTNRERGGNTEAFF
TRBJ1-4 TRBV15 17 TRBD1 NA TGTGCCACCAGTCCAGGACAGGGGGTTTCTCGGTTTGAAAAACTGTTTTTT CATSPGQGVSRFEKLFF
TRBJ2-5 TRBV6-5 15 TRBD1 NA TGTGCCAGCAGCCCGTCCAGGGGGTTCGGGGAGACCCAGTACTTC CASSPSRGFGETQYF
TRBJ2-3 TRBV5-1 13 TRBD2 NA TGCGCCAGCAGGTCTAGCGGGGGAGATACGCAGTATTTT CASRSSGGDTQYF
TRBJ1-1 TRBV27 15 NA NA TGTGCCACACGCCCCTCGACAGGACCAGGAACTGAAGCTTTCTTT CATRPSTGPGTEAFF
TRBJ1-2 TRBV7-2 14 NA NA TGTGCCAGCAGCTTATTTTCAGAGAGTCATGGCTACACCTTC CASSLFSESHGYTF
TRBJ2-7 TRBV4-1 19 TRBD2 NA TGCGCCAGCAGCCAAAATCGACTTGGACTAGCGGGAGATATCTACGAGCAGTACTTC CASSQNRLGLAGDIYEQYF
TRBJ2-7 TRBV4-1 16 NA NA TGCGCCAGCAGCCAAGGGGGAAACAGGTTCGTCTACGAGCAGTACTTC CASSQGGNRFVYEQYF
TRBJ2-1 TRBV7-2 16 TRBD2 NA TGTGCCAGCAGCAGGACTAGCGGGGTTTCCTACAATGAGCAGTTCTTC CASSRTSGVSYNEQFF
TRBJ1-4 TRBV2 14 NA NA TGTGCCAGCAGTCAAGGACCTACGCGCGAAAAACTGTTTTTT CASSQGPTREKLFF
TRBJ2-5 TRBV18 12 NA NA TGTGCCAGCTCCAATAAGAGAGAGACCCAGTACTTC CASSNKRETQYF
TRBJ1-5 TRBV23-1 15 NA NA TGCGCCAGCTTATGGGGGCATTATAGCAATCAGCCCCAGCATTTT CASLWGHYSNQPQHF
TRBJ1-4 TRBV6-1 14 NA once TGTGCCAGCAGTCGGACAACAACTAATGAAAAACTGTTTTTT CASSRTTTNEKLFF
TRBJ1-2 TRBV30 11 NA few TGTGCCCTCGGGGGAGGGTATGGCTACACCTTC CALGGGYGYTF
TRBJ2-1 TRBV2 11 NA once TGTGCCAGCACGCCGGGGAATGAGCAGTTCTTC CASTPGNEQFF
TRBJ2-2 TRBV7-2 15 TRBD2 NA TGTGCCAGCAGCCCCAGTCTGGGGGGGATTCAGGAGCTGTTTTTT CASSPSLGGIQELFF